What follows are 32 T cell receptor beta chains derived from one specimen sequenced in a study of T cell responses to AZD1222 COVID-19 vaccine. Profiled with immunoSEQ multiplex PCR; TCRdb holds only in-frame clones, not every one. In the table there are 120,000 or so clones, 85% to 90% of which are singletons. The source was peripheral blood, collected on day 0 of MenACWY control vaccination. These TCRs come from an adult in good health.

This chain uses TRBV27 with TRBJ2-1; the match to TRBD2 covers 8 bases. J gave up 5 bases and V 5 bases, and 11 bases lay outside the gene matches. CDR1 is MNHEY, CDR2 SMNVEV, per germline (reference sequence). This CDR3 is built from 16 residues. The CDR3 coding sequence is TGTGCCAGCAGTCCATCCGGGACTAGGAACAACAATGAGCAGTTCTTC. It translates to CASSPSGTRNNNEQFF.

The chain combines TRBV2 with TRBJ1-2; maybe TRBD1 (5 bases). CDR3 length: 15 residues. Germline-derived CDR1 and CDR2 are SNHLY and FYNNEI. V was cut by 7 bases and J by 8 bases, with 23 bases left in between. CDR3 bases: TGTGCCAGCAACCTCCTCTCGGGCGGGGGAGTAGGCTACACCTTC. As protein: CASNLLSGGGVGYTF.

This sequence joins TRBV7-9 and TRBJ1-2; 9 nucleotides match TRBD1. The CDR3 loop spans 14 amino acids. Trimming at V came to 4 bases and at J to 5 bases, leaving 5 bases not matched to a gene. Germline CDR1 SEHNR, CDR2 FQNEAQ (reference sequence). This CDR3 reads CASSSDRGRYGYTF. The CDR3 DNA reads as TGTGCCAGCAGCTCTGACAGGGGGAGGTATGGCTACACCTTC.

The V gene is TRBV24-1, the J gene TRBJ2-7, with 8 nucleotides matching TRBD2. The trim removed 1 base at V and 3 bases at J, leaving 7 bases unmatched. The CDR3 loop spans 16 amino acids. Looked up from germline, CDR1 is KGHDR and CDR2 is SFDVKD. The CDR3 here is CATSDFSGGNGYEQYF. The CDR3 DNA reads as TGTGCCACCAGTGATTTTTCGGGGGGGAACGGCTACGAGCAGTACTTC.

The chain carries TRBV6-5 and TRBJ2-3, with D hard to call. Germline V CDR1 and CDR2: MNHEY, SVGAGI. The CDR3 is 15 residues long. Trimming left V 1 base short and J 0 bases short, with 8 bases between. DNA for the CDR3: TGTGCCAGCAGTTACTTCTTGGGCAGCACAGATACGCAGTATTTT. Amino acid sequence: CASSYFLGSTDTQYF.

This chain connects TRBV19 to TRBJ2-3; D might be TRBD1 (7 bases). V gave up 5 bases and J gave up 4 bases, with 28 bases separating them. CDR1 is LNHDA, CDR2 SQIVND, per germline (reference sequence). The length of the CDR3 is 19 residues. The CDR3 loop reads CASSLGGPMTGRSSDTQYF. CDR3 nucleotide sequence: TGTGCCAGTAGTTTAGGGGGACCAATGACAGGGAGGTCGTCAGATACGCAGTATTTT.

V usage is TRBV9 and J usage is TRBJ1-4; 8 bases line up with TRBD1. Germline V gene sequence: CDR1 SGDLS, CDR2 YYNGEE. The trim removed 0 bases at V and 6 bases at J, leaving 7 bases unmatched. This CDR3 comprises 16 residues. The CDR3 nucleotides read TGTGCCAGCAGCGTAGGGACAGGGCGGGTGGATGAAAAACTGTTTTTT. Translating it yields CASSVGTGRVDEKLFF.

The V and J genes are TRBV19 and TRBJ2-1, with D possibly being TRBD1 or TRBD2 (5 bases each). Germline CDR1 reads LNHDA; CDR2 reads SQIVND (reference sequence). The CDR3 extends over 14 amino acids. Trimming took 5 bases from V and 3 from J, leaving 11 bases between them. The CDR3 region has the DNA TGTGCCAGTAGTCCGGGACCGGGCTACAATGAGCAGTTCTTC. It specifies CASSPGPGYNEQFF.

V usage is TRBV13 and J usage is TRBJ2-7; a possible D gene is TRBD2 (5 bases). The CDR3 is 16 residues long. V was shortened by 0 bases and J by 4 bases, with 16 bases between the two germline ends. The germline gives CDR1 PRHDT, CDR2 FYEKMQ (reference sequence). The CDR3 loop is CASSLGAGASGYEQYF. In DNA, the CDR3 is TGTGCCAGCAGCTTAGGTGCAGGAGCCTCGGGGTACGAGCAGTACTTC.

This chain connects TRBV9 to TRBJ2-1, with TRBD2 matching 12 bases. Looked up from germline, CDR1 is SGDLS and CDR2 is YYNGEE. This CDR3 is built from 15 residues. Unmatched junction bases numbered 2, after V lost 0 bases and J lost 7 bases. Written as DNA, the CDR3 is TGTGCCAGCAGCGTAGGCCTAGCGGGAGGGAATGAGCAGTTCTTC. It encodes CASSVGLAGGNEQFF.

The J gene is TRBJ2-5, the V gene TRBV5-6, with 9 bases identical to TRBD2. The CDR3 consists of 15 residues. CDR1 and CDR2 from the germline V gene are SGHDT and YYEEEE. V was pared by 2 bases and J by 4 bases, with 6 bases of the junction left unmatched. CDR3 DNA sequence: TGTGCCAGCAGCTTAGGCGGGAGGGCCGGAGAGACCCAGTACTTC. Encoded protein: CASSLGGRAGETQYF.

The chain couples TRBV9 to TRBJ2-1, with 13 bases identical to TRBD2. The CDR3 contains 14 residues. Germline CDR1 reads SGDLS; CDR2 reads YYNGEE. V dropped 3 bases and J dropped 10; count of bases not matched to a gene: 4. This chain's CDR3 is CASSAPGLAGEQFF. CDR3 bases: TGTGCCAGCAGCGCCCCGGGACTAGCGGGAGAGCAGTTCTTC.

The V call is TRBV13, the J call TRBJ2-1; D is perhaps TRBD1 (5 bases). Trimming took off 3 bases at V and 9 bases at J, with 9 bases between the two ends. The CDR3 runs to 12 residues. In germline, CDR1 is PRHDT, CDR2 FYEKMQ (reference sequence). In DNA form, the CDR3 reads TGTGCCAGCAGCTTGAATAGGGGTGAGCAGTTCTTC. It yields the protein CASSLNRGEQFF.

The genes are TRBV12-3 or TRBV12-4 and TRBJ1-2; D gene unclear. V was trimmed by 2 bases and J by 5 bases, leaving 6 bases between them. The CDR3 sequence is 12 residues long. CDR3 sequence (DNA): TGTGCCAGCAGTTTATTGAATTATGGCTACACCTTC. This codes for CASSLLNYGYTF.

The CDR3 nucleotides read TGTGCCAGCAGCCCCTCATACACAGATACGCAGTATTTT. Amino acids: CASSPSYTDTQYF. The chain uses TRBV7-3 and TRBJ2-3; unclear D gene. This CDR3 region has 13 residues. Germline V gene lookup returns CDR1 SGHTA and CDR2 FQGTGA. V was shortened by 5 bases and J by 2 bases, with 8 bases between the two germline ends.

The genes are TRBV11-3 and TRBJ2-3, with D possibly TRBD2 on 5 matching bases. This CDR3 is built from 14 residues. Germline-derived CDR1 and CDR2 are SGHNT and YENEEA. With 3 bases removed from V and 0 bases from J, the gap between germline ends came to 7 bases. The CDR3 loop reads CASSLERSTDTQYF. CDR3 nucleotides: TGTGCCAGCAGCTTGGAGCGGAGCACAGATACGCAGTATTTT.

The V gene is TRBV3-1 (or the pseudogene TRBV3-2), the J gene TRBJ2-7; tentative D call: TRBD2 (5 bases). Germline CDR1 and CDR2: LGHDT and YNNKEL (reference sequence). The CDR3 length is 15 residues. V lost 4 bases, J lost 5 bases, and 18 bases lay in between. CDR3 coding DNA: TGTGCCAGCAGCCCATTCGGTCGGGGAGAAAACGAGCAGTACTTC. Translated, it gives CASSPFGRGENEQYF.

J is TRBJ2-1 and V is TRBV5-5, with D possibly matching TRBD1 (6 bases). CDR1 is SGHKS, CDR2 YYEKEE, per germline (reference sequence). Between the trimmed V and J ends, which lost 1 base and 7 bases, there was a span of 15 bases. CDR3 length: 15 amino acids. The CDR3 spells CASSLYQQGGNEQFF. The CDR3 region has the DNA TGTGCCAGCAGCTTGTATCAACAGGGTGGGAATGAGCAGTTCTTC. Variable domain in full (rest from reference TRBV5-5 and TRBJ2-1): DAGVTQSPTHLIKTRGQQVTLRCSPISGHKSVSWYQQVLGQGPQFIFQYYEKEERGRGNFPDRFSARQFPNYSSELNVNALLLGDSALYLCASSLYQQGGNEQFFGPGTRLTVL.

This clone was counted only a few times. The CDR3 region is CASSPAQLNSYNEQFF. In DNA form, the CDR3 reads TGTGCCAGTAGTCCCGCTCAGCTGAACTCCTACAATGAGCAGTTCTTC. This chain uses TRBV19 with TRBJ2-1; D uncertain. Germline CDR1 reads LNHDA; CDR2 reads SQIVND (reference sequence). V lost 5 bases, J lost 0 bases, and 14 bases lay in between. The CDR3 has 16 amino acids.

In its sample, this clone was seen a few times. V and J are TRBV5-8 and TRBJ1-5; D unclear. The CDR3 length is 14 residues. Trimming removed 1 base from V and 3 bases from J, with 8 bases in between. Germline V lookup: CDR1 SGHTS, CDR2 YDEGEE. CDR3: CASSLRGFNQPQHF. The CDR3 DNA reads TGTGCCAGCAGCTTGCGAGGTTTCAATCAGCCCCAGCATTTT.

V is TRBV11-3 and J is TRBJ1-1; no clear D gene. The germline V gene encodes CDR1 SGHNT and CDR2 YENEEA. V was trimmed by 5 bases and J by 7 bases, leaving 14 bases between them. The CDR3 totals 13 residues. CDR3 residues: CASSVIRWSEAFF. In DNA, the CDR3 is TGTGCCAGCAGCGTCATTCGGTGGAGTGAAGCTTTCTTT.

The chain employs TRBV5-4 and TRBJ2-1, with TRBD2 identical over 12 bases. V gave up 2 bases and J gave up 8 bases; unmatched junction bases: 11. CDR1 is SGHNT and CDR2 is YYREEE in the germline V gene (reference sequence). This CDR3 contains 17 residues. The CDR3 nucleotides read TGTGCCAGCAGCTTCCTAGCGGGAGGGCCTAATGACGATGAGCAGTTCTTC. Its protein product is CASSFLAGGPNDDEQFF.

The chain employs TRBV6-5 and TRBJ2-7; 12 bases align to TRBD2. CDR3 length: 15 amino acids. V shed 4 bases and J 7 bases; nucleotides not matched to a gene: 8. CDR1 and CDR2 (germline): MNHEY, SVGAGI. The CDR3 spells CASSLASGGGREQYF. The CDR3 coding sequence is TGTGCCAGCAGTTTAGCTAGCGGGGGGGGTAGGGAGCAGTACTTC.

This clone was detected only a few times. The chain is built from TRBV3-1 (or the pseudogene TRBV3-2) and TRBJ1-1, with a tentative D call TRBD1 (5 bases). The ends were cut back, 4 bases at V and 11 bases at J, with 14 bases in the middle. The CDR3 has 12 residues. Germline lookup yields CDR1 LGHDT and CDR2 YNNKEL (reference sequence). The CDR3 region is CASSPYGRVAFF. The CDR3 coding sequence is TGTGCCAGCAGCCCTTATGGCAGGGTGGCTTTCTTT.

The chain combines TRBV7-8 with TRBJ2-3, with D possibly being TRBD2 (6 bases). CDR3 length: 16 amino acids. V was trimmed by 5 bases and J by 2 bases, leaving 17 bases between them. The germline V gene encodes CDR1 SGHVS and CDR2 FQNEAQ. The CDR3 loop is CASSLHLGDFTDTQYF. In DNA form, the CDR3 reads TGTGCCAGCAGCCTACACCTGGGGGACTTCACAGATACGCAGTATTTT. Together with reference TRBV7-8 and TRBJ2-3, the CDR3 gives the full variable domain: GAGVSQSPRYKVAKRGQDVALRCDPISGHVSLFWYQQALGQGPEFLTYFQNEAQLDKSGLPSDRFFAERPEGSVSTLKIQRTQQEDSAVYLCASSLHLGDFTDTQYFGPGTRLTVL.

The chain joins TRBV21-1 to TRBJ2-2; TRBD1 is the table's D call and was not checked against the DNA. TRBV21-1 is flagged as a pseudogene. This CDR3 has 13 amino acids. CDR3 sequence: CASSIQGAGELFF. CDR3 DNA sequence: TGTGCCAGCAGCATCCAGGGGGCCGGGGAGCTGTTTTTT.

The J gene is TRBJ2-1, the V gene TRBV7-2, with 8 nucleotides matching TRBD2. The V gene's germline CDR1 is SGHTA and CDR2 FQGNSA. V shed 5 bases and J 1 base; nucleotides not matched to a gene: 4. The CDR3 has 15 amino acids. The CDR3 nucleotides read TGTGCCAGCAGCATTAGCGGGATTTCCTACAATGAGCAGTTCTTC. It codes for CASSISGISYNEQFF.

J is TRBJ1-2 and V is TRBV30, with D tentatively TRBD1 (5 bases). The CDR3 runs 12 residues. Between the trimmed V and J ends, which lost 1 base and 7 bases, there was a span of 10 bases. Looked up from germline, CDR1 is GTSNPN and CDR2 is SVGIG (reference sequence). CDR3 in amino acids: CAWSEGPGGYTF. The CDR3 bases are TGTGCCTGGAGTGAGGGACCCGGTGGCTACACCTTC.

The chain uses TRBV5-4 and TRBJ2-3; D possibly corresponds to TRBD1 (5 bases). Trimming pared 4 bases from V and 0 bases from J, leaving 12 bases between. The germline V gene has CDR1 SGHNT and CDR2 YYREEE (reference sequence). CDR3 length: 15 amino acids. The CDR3 DNA is TGTGCCAGCAGCCCGTGGACAACTAGCACAGATACGCAGTATTTT. This sequence encodes CASSPWTTSTDTQYF.

CDR3 DNA: TGTGCCAGCAGTGAAGTAACAGGGGTTGACTATGGCTACACCTTC. Translated, it gives CASSEVTGVDYGYTF. This chain connects TRBV6-1 to TRBJ1-2; TRBD1 agrees at 7 bases. V dropped 1 base and J dropped 3; count of bases not matched to a gene: 5. CDR3 length: 15 amino acids. CDR1 is MNHNS, CDR2 SASEGT, per germline.

The rearrangement links TRBV24-1 to TRBJ2-2, with TRBD1 matching 8 bases. The CDR3 length is 15 residues. Germline-derived CDR1 and CDR2 are KGHDR and SFDVKD. V was pared by 3 bases and J by 7 bases, with 6 bases of the junction left unmatched. As DNA, the CDR3 is TGTGCCACCAGTGATCTCAGGGGGCCTGACGGGGAGCTGTTTTTT. Amino acid sequence: CATSDLRGPDGELFF.

V is TRBV7-8 and J is TRBJ1-3; no firm D call. Germline CDR1 is SGHVS and CDR2 is FQNEAQ. Trimming pared 4 bases from V and 0 bases from J, leaving 16 bases between. The CDR3 length is 17 residues. CDR3 bases: TGTGCCAGCAGCTCGCTCGGACGGACGAGCTCTGGAAACACCATATATTTT. Its translation is CASSSLGRTSSGNTIYF.